Reported below is one TCR beta chain. Antigen specificity is unknown. This CDR3 has 12 amino acids. Germline V lookup: CDR1 DFQATT, CDR2 SNEGSKA (reference sequence). V was cut by 3 bases and J by 7 bases, with 13 bases left in between. Unique molecular identifiers were used to barcode this TCRbeta library. Using its own MiXCR run on the PCR reads, TCRdb lists one record per CDR3 protein. The sample records approximately 130,000 distinct CDR3 sequences, 8.5% to 10% being singletons. These data come from a study of T-cell reconstitution after alpha-beta-depleted transplantation in children. Study outcomes and limitations: In patients about two months after transplant, alpha-beta T cells reportedly arose from several hundred expanded graft clones. From surviving recipient T cells and thymic progenitors came the high day-60 TCRbeta diversity observed in some patients.

The sample was PBMCs, mostly from graft donor cells, taken 180 days after TCRalphabeta/CD19-depleted stem cell transplant. The chain links TRBV20-1 to TRBJ2-7, with D maybe TRBD2 (5 bases). The source of this sequence is a girl younger than two who had a stem cell transplant for combined immunodeficiency, so the T cells may come from the graft donor. The CDR3 DNA follows: TGCAGTGCTAGGCCCAGGACGGGGGAGCAGTACTTC. Translation: CSARPRTGEQYF.